This T cell receptor (beta chain) derives from a study of cytomegalovirus exposure and HLA in healthy donors. Trimming removed 5 bases from V and 8 bases from J, with 19 bases in between. In germline, CDR1 is SSHAT, CDR2 FNYEAQ (reference sequence). The CDR3 spans 14 residues. Primers included in the PCR were 60 Vbeta and 13 Jbeta primers. Assay used: immunoSEQ multiplex PCR; TCRdb lists only in-frame clones, some missing. The table lists approximately 40,000 clones, around three fifths of them singletons. V usage is TRBV7-7 and J usage is TRBJ2-7, with D tentatively TRBD2 (7 bases). What was sequenced was PBMCs. This clonotype originated in a man aged 50-60 years in good health and CMV-seropositive. CDR3 in DNA: TGTGCCAGCAGCCCTGCAGGGGCGGGGGTGAAGCAGTACTTC. Protein: CASSPAGAGVKQYF.